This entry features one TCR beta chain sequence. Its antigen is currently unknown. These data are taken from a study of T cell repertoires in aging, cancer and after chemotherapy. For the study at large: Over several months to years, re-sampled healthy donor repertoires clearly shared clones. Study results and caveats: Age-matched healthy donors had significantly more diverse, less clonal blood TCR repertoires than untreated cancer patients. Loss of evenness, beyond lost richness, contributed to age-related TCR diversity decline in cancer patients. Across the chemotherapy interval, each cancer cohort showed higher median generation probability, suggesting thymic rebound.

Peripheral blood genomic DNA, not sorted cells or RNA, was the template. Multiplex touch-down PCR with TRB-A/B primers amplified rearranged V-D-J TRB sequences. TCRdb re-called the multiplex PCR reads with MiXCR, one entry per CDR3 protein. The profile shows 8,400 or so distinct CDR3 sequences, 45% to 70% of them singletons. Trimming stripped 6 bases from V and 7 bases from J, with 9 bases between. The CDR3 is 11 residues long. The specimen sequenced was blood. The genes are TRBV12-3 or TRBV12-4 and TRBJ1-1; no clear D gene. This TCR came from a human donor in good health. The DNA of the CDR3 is TGTGCCAGCAGCTTCCTAAATGAAGCTTTCTTT. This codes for CASSFLNEAFF.